This TCR beta chain was recovered during a study of cytomegalovirus exposure and HLA in healthy donors. Study-wide points: The study recorded 164 TCR beta chains that were cytomegalovirus-associated. Most TCR sequences showed up rarely, but some public TCRs showed up in many donors. As was reported, the classifier diagnosed cytomegalovirus status with high specificity and sensitivity.

Assay: immunoSEQ multiplex PCR; the TCRdb copy retains only in-frame clones and omits some. The sample includes 150,000 to 200,000 clones, about 81% seen only once; the top ten take 1% to 1.5%. Per germline, CDR1 MDHEN and CDR2 SYDVKM. Trimming took 6 bases from V and 3 from J, leaving 12 bases between them. CDR3 size: 13 residues. In regard to this clone: Its antigen is unidentified.

The sample was PBMCs. The receptor's source is a woman aged 30 to 39 in good health and CMV-seronegative. This rearrangement joins TRBV28 to TRBJ2-7; D is possibly TRBD1 (6 bases). The chain's CDR3 is CASSRDTYYEQYF. The CDR3 DNA is TGTGCCAGCAGCAGGGACACCTACTACGAGCAGTACTTC.